This T cell receptor (beta chain) comes out of a study of OX40 agonist ivuxolimab in advanced cancers. Across the study: Anti-PD-1, anti-PD-L1 or anti-CTLA-4 therapy given earlier was allowed, and roughly 40% had some. Partial responses were achieved by three patients, one with hepatocellular carcinoma and two with cutaneous melanoma.

The germline V gene encodes CDR1 SGHDT and CDR2 YYEEEE. V was trimmed by 2 bases and J by 2 bases, leaving 11 bases between them. CDR3 length: 15 residues. This clone appeared a single time. Its antigen remains unidentified. Study-level points and caveats: Clonal expansion by week 6 occurred in CD4+ and CD8+ blood T cells (at 0.1 to 3.0 mg/kg).

At cycle 4 day 1, cycle 7 day 1, and baseline, blood was sampled. Data came from immunoSEQ multiplex PCR; TCRdb stores just in-frame clones and leaves some out. The table has tens of thousands of clones, 84% seen once; the top ten hold approximately 4.2%. The V gene is TRBV5-6, the J gene TRBJ1-5; possibly TRBD1 for D (6 bases). This receptor was identified in an adult with an advanced solid tumor such as melanoma, head and neck, liver or kidney cancer. Sequenced here: CD4+ or CD8+ T cells sorted from blood, sampled in a trial of the OX40 agonist ivuxolimab. The CDR3, as DNA: TGTGCCAGCAGCTTCGCCCGACAGGGCAATCAGCCCCAGCATTTT. It encodes CASSFARQGNQPQHF.